The 7 T cell receptor beta chains presented below share a single source sample, sequenced in a study of T cells in localized non-small cell lung cancer. Sequencing was performed with immunoSEQ multiplex PCR; in TCRdb, only in-frame clones are kept and a portion is missing. The data show 30,000 to 35,000 clones, approximately 88% seen once. The sequences come from peripheral blood, collected before any cancer treatment. Source of these receptors: a female donor over 55 with stage I lung adenocarcinoma.

CDR3 protein: CASTVGSGKGETQYF. The DNA of the CDR3 is TGTGCCAGCACCGTGGGATCGGGAAAAGGGGAGACCCAGTACTTC. The V gene is TRBV5-4, the J gene TRBJ2-5; weak D call: TRBD2 (5 bases). The CDR3 has 15 amino acids. Germline V gene sequence: CDR1 SGHNT, CDR2 YYREEE (reference sequence). V was cut by 6 bases and J by 5 bases, with 20 bases left in between.

The chain carries TRBV5-1 and TRBJ2-1; a weak D match, TRBD2 (6 bases). CDR1 and CDR2 (germline): SGHRS, YFSETQ. This CDR3 comprises 16 residues. V gave up 4 bases and J gave up 2 bases, with 16 bases separating them. CDR3 sequence reads: CASSRELAPPYNEQFF. The CDR3 DNA is TGCGCCAGCAGCCGGGAACTAGCCCCCCCCTACAATGAGCAGTTCTTC.

CDR3 nucleotide sequence: TGTGCCAGCAGATTGGACAACTCCTACGAGCAGTACTTC. This encodes CASRLDNSYEQYF. The rearrangement joins TRBV6-5 to TRBJ2-7; a weak D match, TRBD1 (5 bases). Per the germline V gene, CDR1 is MNHEY and CDR2 is SVGAGI. V gave up 6 bases and J gave up 0 bases, with 9 bases separating them. The CDR3 length is 13 residues.

The chain employs TRBV5-1 and TRBJ2-1, with TRBD2 identical over 8 bases. Germline V CDR1 and CDR2: SGHRS, YFSETQ. J gave up 3 bases and V 2 bases, and 4 bases lay outside the gene matches. CDR3 size: 15 residues. The CDR3 sequence is CASSLLAELYNEQFF. For the CDR3, the DNA is TGCGCCAGCAGCTTACTAGCGGAGCTCTACAATGAGCAGTTCTTC.

The gene calls are TRBV6-5 and TRBJ2-1; TRBD2 matches 8 bases. The trim removed 2 bases at V and 2 bases at J, leaving 2 bases unmatched. Germline V gene data show CDR1 as MNHEY and CDR2 as SVGAGI. CDR3 length: 15 residues. DNA of the CDR3: TGTGCCAGCAGTTACATTAGCGGGACCTACAATGAGCAGTTCTTC. Protein product: CASSYISGTYNEQFF.

The gene calls are TRBV2 and TRBJ1-1; D ambiguous. The CDR3 has 13 amino acids. The V end was cut by 8 bases, the J end by 5 bases, with 15 bases between. Germline V gene lookup returns CDR1 SNHLY and CDR2 FYNNEI. The CDR3 spells CASSFLGETEAFF. The CDR3 bases are TGTGCCAGCTCGTTCTTGGGTGAGACTGAAGCTTTCTTT.

The J gene is TRBJ2-1, the V gene TRBV10-2; 10 bases fit TRBD2. Germline trimming cut 8 bases from V and 1 base from J; bases unmatched to any gene: 11. The CDR3 has 17 amino acids. The V gene's germline CDR1 is WSHSY and CDR2 SAAADI. The CDR3 is CASLPPVSGRSYNEQFF. The DNA for the CDR3 is TGCGCCAGCCTCCCCCCGGTTAGCGGGAGGTCCTACAATGAGCAGTTCTTC.